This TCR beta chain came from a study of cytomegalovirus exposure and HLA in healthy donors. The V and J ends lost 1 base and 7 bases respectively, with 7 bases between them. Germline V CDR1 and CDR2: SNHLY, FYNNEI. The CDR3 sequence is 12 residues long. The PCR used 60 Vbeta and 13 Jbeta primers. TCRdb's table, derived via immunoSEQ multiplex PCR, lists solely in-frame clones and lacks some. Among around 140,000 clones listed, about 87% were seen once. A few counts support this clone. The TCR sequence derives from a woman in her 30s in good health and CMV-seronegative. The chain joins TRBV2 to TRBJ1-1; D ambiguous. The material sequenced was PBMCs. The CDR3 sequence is CASSEGGDEAFF. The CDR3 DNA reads TGTGCCAGCAGTGAAGGAGGCGATGAAGCTTTCTTT.